The clone carrying this TCR beta chain was counted only a few times. Its antigen is currently unknown. Per the germline V gene, CDR1 is SGHDT and CDR2 is YYEEEE. Trimming took 1 base from V and 0 from J, leaving 26 bases between them. This CDR3 comprises 21 residues. The source material, RNA transcripts, was used to amplify TCR beta CDR3 regions. HTBI primers were the set used in a first-round RT-PCR of the TCR CDR3. One entry per CDR3 protein results from TCRdb running MiXCR on the multiplex PCR reads. The data contain about 260,000 distinct CDR3 sequences, 15% to 20% of them singletons. This sample is part of a study of T cells in Graves' hyperthyroidism and ophthalmopathy. Study conclusions and caveats: Stable hyperthyroidism was separated from ophthalmopathy by a model based on 13 V-J features.

Reasons for excluding patients were uncontrolled infection, other autoimmune disease, pregnancy or lactation. The receptor's source is a woman between 18 and 29 years old with Graves' ophthalmopathy. This chain connects TRBV5-6 to TRBJ2-1; D possibly corresponds to TRBD2 (7 bases). Material: blood. CDR3 bases: TGTGCCAGCAGCTTGACTTCCTTAGCGGGTCCCCAGGGGAGCTCCTACAATGAGCAGTTCTTC. Protein: CASSLTSLAGPQGSSYNEQFF.